Each of the 16 T cell receptor beta chains below was sequenced from the same sample in a study of cytomegalovirus exposure and HLA in healthy donors. It was with 60 Vbeta and 13 Jbeta primers that the PCR ran. This table comes from immunoSEQ multiplex PCR, and its TCRdb copy is limited to in-frame clones, with some not included. The table lists some 150,000 clones, approximately 80% of them singletons. Sequenced sample: PBMCs. The receptors stem from a woman in her twenties or thirties in good health and CMV-seropositive.

This clone has more than one count but fewer than ten. The gene calls are TRBV19 and TRBJ2-1; 8 bases fit TRBD1. This CDR3 contains 15 residues. Germline trimming cut 3 bases from V and 6 bases from J; bases unmatched to any gene: 7. CDR1 LNHDA and CDR2 SQIVND come from the germline V gene (reference sequence). For the CDR3, the DNA is TGTGCCAGTAGTATGGACAGGGAGAAAGGCAATGAGCAGTTCTTC. Residues: CASSMDREKGNEQFF.

This clone was observed a few times. The chain recombines TRBV6-5 with TRBJ1-4; 7 nucleotides match TRBD1. Germline values: CDR1 MNHEY, CDR2 SVGAGI. V was pared by 6 bases and J by 6 bases, with 10 bases of the junction left unmatched. The CDR3 consists of 15 residues. The CDR3 DNA reads as TGTGCCAGCAGACCCCGACAGGGTTACGATGAAAAACTGTTTTTT. Its translation: CASRPRQGYDEKLFF.

This chain links TRBV6-5 with TRBJ1-2; D remains ambiguous. Germline values: CDR1 MNHEY, CDR2 SVGAGI. V was pared by 7 bases and J by 2 bases, with 11 bases between. The CDR3 is 13 amino acids. As DNA, the CDR3 is TGTGCCAGCACCCCGGCGGAGAACTATGGCTACACCTTC. Its translation is CASTPAENYGYTF.

The J gene is TRBJ1-1, the V gene TRBV28; TRBD1 matches at 8 bases. The germline V gene has CDR1 MDHEN and CDR2 SYDVKM. Trimming cost V 2 bases and J 2 bases; bases outside gene matches: 7. The CDR3 loop spans 16 amino acids. The CDR3 DNA sequence: TGTGCCAGCAGTTTACGACCCGGGACAGGTAACACTGAAGCTTTCTTT. It codes for CASSLRPGTGNTEAFF.

Notes on this clone: The sample has other DNA sequences that encode this CDR3 too. This chain's CDR3 is CASSLEGVNSPLHF. In DNA, the CDR3 is TGTGCCAGCAGCTTAGAAGGGGTTAATTCACCCCTCCACTTT. The chain recombines TRBV7-2 with TRBJ1-6, with D possibly TRBD1 on 5 matching bases. Trimming removed 1 base from V and 6 bases from J, with 7 bases in between. Germline CDR1 reads SGHTA; CDR2 reads FQGNSA. The CDR3 spans 14 residues.

J is TRBJ1-1 and V is TRBV6-5, with 7 bases identical to TRBD1. The trim removed 6 bases at V and 3 bases at J, leaving 7 bases unmatched. CDR3 length: 14 residues. Per the germline V gene, CDR1 is MNHEY and CDR2 is SVGAGI. CDR3: CASSLTGEYTEAFF. The CDR3 DNA follows: TGTGCCAGCAGCCTTACAGGGGAGTACACTGAAGCTTTCTTT.

The J gene is TRBJ2-3, the V gene TRBV18; 13 bases match TRBD2. Germline V gene data show CDR1 as KGHSH and CDR2 as LQKENI. This CDR3 spans 17 amino acids. After removal of 3 bases from V and 3 bases from J, the junction contained 6 bases not matched to a gene. CDR3 residues: CASSPTGTSGATDTQYF. The CDR3 bases are TGTGCCAGCTCACCGACCGGGACTAGCGGGGCTACAGATACGCAGTATTTT.

Concerning this clone: The junction departs from the called germline gene at one end, perhaps through a read error. The V call is TRBV5-5, the J call TRBJ1-2; no firm D call. The CDR3 covers 14 residues. Per the germline V gene, CDR1 is SGHKS and CDR2 is YYEKEE (reference sequence). CDR3 amino acids: CASSEGGLGYGCTF. The CDR3 nucleotides are TGTGCCAGCAGCGAAGGAGGGCTCGGCTATGGCTGCACCTTC. The complete variable domain, with remaining parts taken from reference TRBV5-5 and TRBJ1-2, reads DAGVTQSPTHLIKTRGQQVTLRCSPISGHKSVSWYQQVLGQGPQFIFQYYEKEERGRGNFPDRFSARQFPNYSSELNVNALLLGDSALYLCASSEGGLGYGCTFGSGTRLTVV.

The chain joins TRBV19 to TRBJ1-5; a possible D gene is TRBD1 (6 bases). The V and J ends lost 6 bases and 3 bases respectively, with 12 bases between them. Germline loops: CDR1 LNHDA, CDR2 SQIVND (reference sequence). The CDR3 runs to 14 residues. The CDR3 DNA follows: TGTGCCAGTAGCTGGACAGCAGACAATCAGCCCCAGCATTTT. Translation: CASSWTADNQPQHF.

This sequence joins TRBV5-4 and TRBJ2-7, with TRBD1 as a possible D gene (6 bases). Germline CDR1 and CDR2: SGHNT and YYREEE (reference sequence). This CDR3 contains 11 residues. V was cut by 2 bases and J by 7 bases, with 7 bases left in between. In DNA form, the CDR3 reads TGTGCCAGCAGCTTAAGGGGGGAGCAGTACTTC. Its protein product is CASSLRGEQYF.

This chain uses TRBV5-1 with TRBJ2-3, with TRBD2 identical over 9 bases. CDR1 is SGHRS and CDR2 is YFSETQ in the germline V gene. The CDR3 has 18 residues. Trimming removed 6 bases from V and 2 bases from J; junction bases left unmatched: 16. The CDR3 DNA reads TGCGCCAGCACCCCCAAAGGGTTTCGCGGGGGGGACACAGATACGCAGTATTTT. Residues: CASTPKGFRGGDTDTQYF.

Here the CDR3 reads CASSQGPDTGAYDQYF. The DNA for the CDR3 is TGCGCCAGCAGCCAAGGCCCAGATACAGGTGCCTATGACCAGTACTTC. V gene TRBV4-3 combines with J gene TRBJ2-5; D perhaps matches TRBD1 (5 bases). V was trimmed by 1 base and J by 10 bases, leaving 22 bases between them. The CDR3 extends over 16 amino acids. The germline V gene has CDR1 LGHNA and CDR2 YSLEER.

The J gene is TRBJ1-2, the V gene TRBV7-8; D may be TRBD1 (6 bases). Trimming stripped 1 base from V and 4 bases from J, with 13 bases between. CDR1 SGHVS and CDR2 FQNEAQ come from the germline V gene. The CDR3 has 15 residues. The CDR3 DNA is TGTGCCAGCAGCTTAGAGACAGGAAATCTCTATGGCTACACCTTC. This gives the protein CASSLETGNLYGYTF.

This clone was detected a few times. This sequence joins TRBV6-5 and TRBJ1-1, with D maybe TRBD1 (5 bases). CDR3 length: 15 residues. Germline CDR1 MNHEY, CDR2 SVGAGI. Trimming took 5 bases from V and 3 from J, leaving 16 bases between them. CDR3 nucleotides: TGTGCCAGCAGTAGGTACAGGATGACGGACACTGAAGCTTTCTTT. Residues: CASSRYRMTDTEAFF.

As regards this clone: The germline gene is not matched at one end of the junction; a read error may be the cause. The V call is TRBV7-9, the J call TRBJ2-1; 8 nucleotides align to TRBD2. The CDR3 is 16 residues long. Germline loops: CDR1 SEHNR, CDR2 FQNEAQ (reference sequence). In DNA, the CDR3 is TGTGCCGGCAGCCCAGGACTAGCCCTCACTCGCAATGAGCAGTTCTTC. Translated: CAGSPGLALTRNEQFF. The variable domain in full, with the rest retrieved from reference TRBV7-9 and TRBJ2-1, is DTGVSQNPRHKITKRGQNVTFRCDPISEHNRLYWYRQTLGQGPEFLTYFQNEAQLEKSRLLSDRFSAERPKGSFSTLEIQRTEQGDSAMYLCAGSPGLALTRNEQFFGPGTRLTVL.

The CDR3 DNA sequence: TGTGCCAGCAGCGGTACAGGGGGCCTTAACTATGGCTACACCTTC. Protein product: CASSGTGGLNYGYTF. The genes are TRBV7-9 and TRBJ1-2, with 9 bases aligning to TRBD1. Germline V lookup: CDR1 SEHNR, CDR2 FQNEAQ (reference sequence). CDR3 length: 15 amino acids. V lost 5 bases and J lost 1; bases outside the gene matches: 5.